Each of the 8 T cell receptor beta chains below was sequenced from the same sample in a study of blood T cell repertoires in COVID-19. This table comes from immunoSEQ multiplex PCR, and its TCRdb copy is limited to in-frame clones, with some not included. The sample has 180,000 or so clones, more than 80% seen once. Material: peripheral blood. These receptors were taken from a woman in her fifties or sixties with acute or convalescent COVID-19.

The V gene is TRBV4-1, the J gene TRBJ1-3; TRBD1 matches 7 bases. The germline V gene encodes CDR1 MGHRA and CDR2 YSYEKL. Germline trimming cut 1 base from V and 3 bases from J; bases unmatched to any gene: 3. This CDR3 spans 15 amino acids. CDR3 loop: CASSQVGQFGNTIYF. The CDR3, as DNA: TGCGCCAGCAGCCAAGTGGGACAGTTTGGAAACACCATATATTTT.

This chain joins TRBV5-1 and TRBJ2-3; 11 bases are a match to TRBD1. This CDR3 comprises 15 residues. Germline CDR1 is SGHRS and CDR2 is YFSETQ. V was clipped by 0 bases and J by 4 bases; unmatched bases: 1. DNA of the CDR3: TGCGCCAGCAGCTTGGAGGGACAGGGGGCAGATACGCAGTATTTT. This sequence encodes CASSLEGQGADTQYF.

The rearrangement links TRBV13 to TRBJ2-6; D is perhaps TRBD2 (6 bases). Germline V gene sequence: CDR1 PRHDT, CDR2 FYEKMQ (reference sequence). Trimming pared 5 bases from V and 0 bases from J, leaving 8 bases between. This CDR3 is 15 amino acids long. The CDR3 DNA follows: TGTGCCAGCAGCCCGGGGGACTCTGGGGCCAACGTCCTGACTTTC. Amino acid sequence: CASSPGDSGANVLTF.

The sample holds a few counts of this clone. The CDR3 is CAVTSASSYEQYV. The CDR3 DNA sequence: TGTGCCGTAACTAGCGCGAGCTCCTACGAGCAGTACGTC. The gene calls are TRBV7-3 and TRBJ2-7; 7 bases map to TRBD2. CDR1 and CDR2 (germline): SGHTA, FQGTGA. V was clipped by 11 bases and J by 0 bases; unmatched bases: 7. The CDR3 sequence is 13 residues long.

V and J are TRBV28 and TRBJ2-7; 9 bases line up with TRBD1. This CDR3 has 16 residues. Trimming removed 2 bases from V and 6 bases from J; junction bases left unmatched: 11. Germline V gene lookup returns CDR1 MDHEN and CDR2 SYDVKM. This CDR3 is CASSLLTGTGRVEQYF. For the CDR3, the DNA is TGTGCCAGCAGTTTACTTACCGGGACAGGGAGAGTCGAGCAGTACTTC. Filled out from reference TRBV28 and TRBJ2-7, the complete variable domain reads DVKVTQSSRYLVKRTGEKVFLECVQDMDHENMFWYRQDPGLGLRLIYFSYDVKMKEKGDIPEGYSVSREKKERFSLILESASTNQTSMYLCASSLLTGTGRVEQYFGPGTRLTVT.

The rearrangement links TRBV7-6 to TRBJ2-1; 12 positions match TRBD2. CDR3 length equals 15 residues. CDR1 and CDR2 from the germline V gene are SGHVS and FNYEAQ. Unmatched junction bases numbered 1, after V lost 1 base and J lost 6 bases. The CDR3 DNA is TGTGCCAGCAGCTTAGGGACTAGCGGGACCAATGAGCAGTTCTTC. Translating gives CASSLGTSGTNEQFF. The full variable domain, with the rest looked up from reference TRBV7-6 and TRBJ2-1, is GAGVSQSPRYKVTKRGQDVALRCDPISGHVSLYWYRQALGQGPEFLTYFNYEAQQDKSGLPNDRFSAERPEGSISTLTIQRTEQRDSAMYRCASSLGTSGTNEQFFGPGTRLTVL.

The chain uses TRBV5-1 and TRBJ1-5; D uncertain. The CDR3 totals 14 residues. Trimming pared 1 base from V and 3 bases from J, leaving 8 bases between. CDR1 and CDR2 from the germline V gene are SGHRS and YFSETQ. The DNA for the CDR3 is TGCGCCAGCAGCTTGTTGGGAGACAATCAGCCCCAGCATTTT. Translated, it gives CASSLLGDNQPQHF.

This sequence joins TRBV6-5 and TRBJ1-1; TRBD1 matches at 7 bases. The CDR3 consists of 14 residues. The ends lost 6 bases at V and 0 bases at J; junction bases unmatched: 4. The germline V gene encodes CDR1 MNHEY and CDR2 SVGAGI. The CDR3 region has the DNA TGTGCCAGCAGCCGGGACAGATTGAACACTGAAGCTTTCTTT. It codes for CASSRDRLNTEAFF.